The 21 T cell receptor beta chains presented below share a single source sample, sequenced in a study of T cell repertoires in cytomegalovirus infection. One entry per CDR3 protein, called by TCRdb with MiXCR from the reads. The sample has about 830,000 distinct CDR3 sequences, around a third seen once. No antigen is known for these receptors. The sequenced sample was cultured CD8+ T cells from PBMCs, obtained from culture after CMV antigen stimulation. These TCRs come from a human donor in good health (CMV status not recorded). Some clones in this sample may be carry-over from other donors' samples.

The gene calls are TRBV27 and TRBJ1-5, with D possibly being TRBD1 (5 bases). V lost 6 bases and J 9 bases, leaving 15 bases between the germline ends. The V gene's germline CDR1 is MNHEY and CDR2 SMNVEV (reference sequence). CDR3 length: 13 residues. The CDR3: CASSMDTFSPQHF. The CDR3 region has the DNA TGTGCCAGCAGCATGGACACCTTTTCGCCCCAGCATTTT.

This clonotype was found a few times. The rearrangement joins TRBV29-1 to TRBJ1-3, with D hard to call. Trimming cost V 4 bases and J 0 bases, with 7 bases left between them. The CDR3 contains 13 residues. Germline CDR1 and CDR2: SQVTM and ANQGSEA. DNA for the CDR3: TGCAGCGTTGCCATCGCCTCTGGAAACACCATATATTTT. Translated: CSVAIASGNTIYF.

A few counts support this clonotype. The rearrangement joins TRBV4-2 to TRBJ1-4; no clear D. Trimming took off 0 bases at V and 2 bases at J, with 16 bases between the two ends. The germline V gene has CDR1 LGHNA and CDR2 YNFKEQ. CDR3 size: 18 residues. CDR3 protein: CASSQESGLLGTNEKLFF. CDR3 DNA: TGTGCCAGCAGCCAAGAGTCAGGTCTGTTGGGGACTAATGAAAAACTGTTTTTT.

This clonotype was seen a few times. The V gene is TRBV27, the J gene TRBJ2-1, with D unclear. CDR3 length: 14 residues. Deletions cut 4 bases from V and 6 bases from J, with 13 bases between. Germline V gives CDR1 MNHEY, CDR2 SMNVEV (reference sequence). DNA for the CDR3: TGTGCCAGCAGTTCCCAGACCATGGGCAATGAGCAGTTCTTC. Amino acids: CASSSQTMGNEQFF.

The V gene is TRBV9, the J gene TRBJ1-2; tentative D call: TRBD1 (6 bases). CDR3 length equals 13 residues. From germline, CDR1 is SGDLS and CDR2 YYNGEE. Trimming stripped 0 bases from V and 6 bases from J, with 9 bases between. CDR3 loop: CASSVEGDDGYTF. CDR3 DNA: TGTGCCAGCAGCGTAGAGGGGGATGATGGCTACACCTTC.

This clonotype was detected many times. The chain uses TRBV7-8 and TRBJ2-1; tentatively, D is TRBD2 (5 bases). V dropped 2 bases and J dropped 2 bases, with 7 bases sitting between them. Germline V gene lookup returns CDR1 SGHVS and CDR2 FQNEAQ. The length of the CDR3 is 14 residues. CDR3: CASSLRGAYNEQFF. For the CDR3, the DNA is TGTGCCAGCAGCTTACGGGGTGCCTACAATGAGCAGTTCTTC.

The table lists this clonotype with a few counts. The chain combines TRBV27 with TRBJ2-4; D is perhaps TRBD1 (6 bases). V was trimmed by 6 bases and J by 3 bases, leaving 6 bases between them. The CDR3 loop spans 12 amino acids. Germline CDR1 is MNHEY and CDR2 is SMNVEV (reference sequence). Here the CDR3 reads CASRGGKNIQYF. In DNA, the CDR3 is TGTGCCAGCAGAGGGGGCAAAAACATTCAGTACTTC.

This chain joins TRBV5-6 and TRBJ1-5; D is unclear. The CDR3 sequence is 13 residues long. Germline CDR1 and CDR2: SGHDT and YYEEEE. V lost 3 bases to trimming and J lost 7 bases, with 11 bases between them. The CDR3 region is CASSSQTRQPQHF. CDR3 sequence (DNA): TGTGCCAGCAGCTCCCAAACCCGCCAGCCCCAGCATTTT.

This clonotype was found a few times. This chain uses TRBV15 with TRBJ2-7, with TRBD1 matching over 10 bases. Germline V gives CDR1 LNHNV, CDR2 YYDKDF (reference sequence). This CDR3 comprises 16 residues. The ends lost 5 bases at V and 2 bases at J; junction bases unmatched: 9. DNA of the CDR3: TGTGCCACCAGCGATCGACAGGGGGCGAGTCCCTACGAGCAGTACTTC. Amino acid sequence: CATSDRQGASPYEQYF. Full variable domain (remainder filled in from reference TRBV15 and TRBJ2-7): DAMVIQNPRYQVTQFGKPVTLSCSQTLNHNVMYWYQQKSSQAPKLLFHYYDKDFNNEADTPDNFQSRRPNTSFCFLDIRSPGLGDTAMYLCATSDRQGASPYEQYFGPGTRLTVT.

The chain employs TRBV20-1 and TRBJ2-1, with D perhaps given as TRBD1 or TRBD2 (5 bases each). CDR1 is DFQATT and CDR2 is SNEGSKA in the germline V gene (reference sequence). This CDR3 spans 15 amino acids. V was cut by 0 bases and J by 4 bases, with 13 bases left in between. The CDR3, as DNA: TGCAGTGCTAGAGACTCCGGGACCCATTACAATGAGCAGTTCTTC. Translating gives CSARDSGTHYNEQFF.

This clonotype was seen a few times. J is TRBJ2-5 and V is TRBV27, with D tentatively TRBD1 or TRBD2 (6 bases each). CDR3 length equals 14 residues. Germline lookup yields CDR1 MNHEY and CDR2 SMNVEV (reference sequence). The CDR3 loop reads CATGAEASQETQYF. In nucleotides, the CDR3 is TGTGCTACGGGGGCCGAAGCTTCCCAAGAGACCCAGTACTTC.

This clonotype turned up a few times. CDR3 protein: CATSDLNEGNQETQYF. The CDR3 coding sequence is TGTGCCACCAGTGATTTAAACGAGGGAAACCAAGAGACCCAGTACTTC. The V and J genes are TRBV24-1 and TRBJ2-5, with D tentatively TRBD2 (5 bases). Germline V gives CDR1 KGHDR, CDR2 SFDVKD. The CDR3 is 16 residues long. V was cut by 1 base and J by 0 bases, with 11 bases left in between.

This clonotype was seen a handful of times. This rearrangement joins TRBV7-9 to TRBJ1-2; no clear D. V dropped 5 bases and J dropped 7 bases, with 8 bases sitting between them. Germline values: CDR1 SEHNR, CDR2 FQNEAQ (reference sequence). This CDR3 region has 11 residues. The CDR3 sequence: CASSATLGYTF. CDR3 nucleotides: TGTGCCAGCAGCGCCACACTTGGCTACACCTTC.

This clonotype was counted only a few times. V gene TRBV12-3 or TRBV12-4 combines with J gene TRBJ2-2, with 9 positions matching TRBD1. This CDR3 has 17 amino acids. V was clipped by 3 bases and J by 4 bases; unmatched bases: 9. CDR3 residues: CASSFWHRGLFTGELFF. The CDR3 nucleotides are TGTGCCAGCAGTTTCTGGCACAGGGGGCTTTTCACCGGGGAGCTGTTTTTT.

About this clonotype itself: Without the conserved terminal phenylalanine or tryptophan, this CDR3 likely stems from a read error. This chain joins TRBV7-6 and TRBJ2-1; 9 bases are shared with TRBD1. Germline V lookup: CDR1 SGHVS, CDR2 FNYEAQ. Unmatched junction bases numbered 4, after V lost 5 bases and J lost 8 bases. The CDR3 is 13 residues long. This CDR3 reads CASSPRTGDEQFV. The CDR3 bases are TGTGCCAGCAGCCCCCGGACAGGGGATGAGCAGTTCGTC.

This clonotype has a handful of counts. DNA of the CDR3: TGCGCCAGCAGCCGAAGACTCGGCTCCCCCGCGGGACTAGCGGGTTACAATGAGCAGTTCTTC. This encodes CASSRRLGSPAGLAGYNEQFF. The chain joins TRBV4-1 to TRBJ2-1, with TRBD2 identical over 12 bases. The CDR3 contains 21 residues. The V and J ends lost 4 bases and 4 bases, in that order; junction bases with no gene match: 20. CDR1 and CDR2 (germline): MGHRA, YSYEKL.

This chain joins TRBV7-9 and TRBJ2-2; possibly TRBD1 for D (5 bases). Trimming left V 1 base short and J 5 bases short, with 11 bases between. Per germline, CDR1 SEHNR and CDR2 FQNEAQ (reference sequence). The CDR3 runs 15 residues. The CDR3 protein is CASSLDMGQTGELFF. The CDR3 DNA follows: TGTGCCAGCAGCTTAGATATGGGGCAGACCGGGGAGCTGTTTTTT.

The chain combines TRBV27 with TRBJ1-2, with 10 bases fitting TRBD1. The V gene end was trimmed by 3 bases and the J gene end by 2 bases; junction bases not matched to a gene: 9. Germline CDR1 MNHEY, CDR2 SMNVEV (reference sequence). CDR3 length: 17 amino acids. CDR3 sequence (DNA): TGTGCCAGCAGTTTTTGGACAGGGGGGGCGGGGAACTATGGCTACACCTTC. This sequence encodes CASSFWTGGAGNYGYTF.

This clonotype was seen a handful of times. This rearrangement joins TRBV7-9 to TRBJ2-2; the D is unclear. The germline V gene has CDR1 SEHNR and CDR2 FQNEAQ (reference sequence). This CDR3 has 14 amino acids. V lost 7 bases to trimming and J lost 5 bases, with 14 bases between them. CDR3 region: CASTPPVGTGELFF. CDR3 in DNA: TGTGCCAGCACCCCCCCGGTGGGAACCGGGGAGCTGTTTTTT.

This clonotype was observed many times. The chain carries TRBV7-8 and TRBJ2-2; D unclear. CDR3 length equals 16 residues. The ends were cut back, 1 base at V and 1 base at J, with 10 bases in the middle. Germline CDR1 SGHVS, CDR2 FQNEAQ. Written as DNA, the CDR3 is TGTGCCAGCAGCTTAGGGGCGAATAGGAACACCGGGGAGCTGTTTTTT. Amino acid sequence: CASSLGANRNTGELFF.

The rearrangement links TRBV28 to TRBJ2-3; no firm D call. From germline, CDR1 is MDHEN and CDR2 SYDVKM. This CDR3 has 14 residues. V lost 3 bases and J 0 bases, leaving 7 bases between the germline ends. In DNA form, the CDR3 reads TGTGCCAGCAGTTTTTCGGATAGCACAGATACGCAGTATTTT. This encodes CASSFSDSTDTQYF.